In this sample, the clone carrying this T cell receptor beta chain turned up many times. Its cognate antigen is unknown. A J-beta primer mix and a sample-barcoded 5' primer were used in a second PCR of roughly 6 to 11 cycles. MiXCR, run by TCRdb on the 5' RACE reads, gives a single entry per CDR3 protein. The table lists 630,000 or so distinct CDR3 sequences, about 30% of them singletons. The source of the sample is a study of blood T cells in healthy people across ages. Each donor gave roughly 9.1 milliliters of peripheral blood. Study-wide results and caveats: Nothing was known about donor CMV status, and this possibly confounded expanded clonotype changes.

Sample: blood. This receptor was obtained from a woman of 80 years or more in good health.

CDR3 sequence: CASSQKTYEQYF. The CDR3 region has the DNA TGTGCCAGCAGCCAAAAAACCTACGAGCAGTACTTC. The chain uses TRBV7-2 and TRBJ2-7; D unresolved. The CDR3 covers 12 residues. Trimming took off 5 bases at V and 2 bases at J, with 7 bases between the two ends. The germline CDR1 and CDR2 sequences are SGHTA and FQGNSA.